Sequencing of this T cell receptor beta chain was carried out in a study of T cells after yellow fever vaccination. CDR3 length equals 11 residues. Germline CDR1 and CDR2: SGHTA and FQGNSA. The V and J ends lost 5 bases and 11 bases respectively, with 10 bases between them. In TCRdb, the 5' RACE reads were re-called with MiXCR into one record per CDR3 protein. Here the sample spans 350,000 or so distinct CDR3 sequences, less than 9.5% being singletons. The sequences come from PBMCs, collected roughly seven weeks after the first yellow fever vaccination. This chain uses TRBV7-2 with TRBJ2-1, with D possibly TRBD1 on 6 matching bases. The sequence came from a man younger than 35 who received the YFV17D yellow fever vaccine. CDR3 residues: CASSTGQKQFF. For the CDR3, the DNA is TGTGCCAGCAGCACCGGACAGAAGCAGTTCTTC. The full variable domain, completed using reference TRBV7-2 and TRBJ2-1, is GAGVSQSPSNKVTEKGKDVELRCDPISGHTALYWYRQSLGQGLEFLIYFQGNSAPDKSGLPSDRFSAERTGGSVSTLTIQRTQQEDSAVYLCASSTGQKQFFGPGTRLTVL.